The 17 T cell receptor beta chains below come from one sample, sequenced in a study of cytomegalovirus exposure and HLA in healthy donors. Primers included in the PCR were 60 Vbeta and 13 Jbeta primers. Generated by immunoSEQ multiplex PCR, the TCRdb table keeps only in-frame clones and is missing some. The table lists roughly 220,000 clones. The sequenced sample consisted of PBMCs. Source of these receptors: a girl aged 2 to 9 in good health and CMV-seropositive.

This chain uses TRBV27 with TRBJ1-4, with D hard to call. The germline gives CDR1 MNHEY, CDR2 SMNVEV (reference sequence). This CDR3 is built from 15 residues. Trimming cost V 0 bases and J 0 bases, with 5 bases left between them. CDR3 amino acids: CASSLSPATNEKLFF. DNA for the CDR3: TGTGCCAGCAGTTTATCGCCAGCAACTAATGAAAAACTGTTTTTT.

This chain uses TRBV28 with TRBJ1-5; D perhaps matches TRBD1 (6 bases). CDR1 and CDR2 (germline): MDHEN, SYDVKM. CDR3 length equals 17 residues. V gave up 3 bases and J gave up 7 bases, with 22 bases separating them. The CDR3 DNA is TGTGCCAGCAGTTTTCGCAGGGGCAGGGGTAGAGGGCAGCCCCAGCATTTT. It codes for CASSFRRGRGRGQPQHF.

In nucleotides, the CDR3 is TGTGCCAGCAGAATGGGGACTTCCTATGGCTACACCTTC. Translation: CASRMGTSYGYTF. This chain joins TRBV27 and TRBJ1-2; possible D gene TRBD1, 5 bases. Deletions cut 6 bases from V and 4 bases from J, with 12 bases between. CDR3 length equals 13 residues. Germline V lookup: CDR1 MNHEY, CDR2 SMNVEV (reference sequence).

V and J are TRBV11-2 and TRBJ1-2; D is ambiguous. V shed 1 base and J shed 2 bases, with 8 bases lying between them. The CDR3 contains 14 residues. Per the germline V gene, CDR1 is SGHAT and CDR2 is FQNNGV. The CDR3 reads CASSLGGGNYGYTF. The CDR3 coding sequence is TGTGCCAGCAGCTTAGGAGGAGGGAACTATGGCTACACCTTC. The full variable domain, with the rest looked up from reference TRBV11-2 and TRBJ1-2, is EAGVAQSPRYKIIEKRQSVAFWCNPISGHATLYWYQQILGQGPKLLIQFQNNGVVDDSQLPKDRFSAERLKGVDSTLKIQPAKLEDSAVYLCASSLGGGNYGYTFGSGTRLTVV.

This chain joins TRBV5-1 and TRBJ2-7; 7 nucleotides align to TRBD2. Germline V gives CDR1 SGHRS, CDR2 YFSETQ. The V and J ends lost 2 bases and 0 bases, in that order; junction bases with no gene match: 5. This CDR3 is built from 15 residues. CDR3 residues: CASSFVAGGSYEQYF. In DNA, the CDR3 is TGCGCCAGCAGCTTCGTAGCGGGTGGCTCCTACGAGCAGTACTTC.

Remarks on this clone: This sample also contains other DNA sequences that code for the same CDR3. This chain links TRBV18 with TRBJ1-4; no clear D gene. V lost 3 bases and J 2 bases, leaving 10 bases between the germline ends. In germline, CDR1 is KGHSH, CDR2 LQKENI. This CDR3 comprises 15 residues. Written as DNA, the CDR3 is TGTGCCAGCTCACCCCCCGGTGATACTAATGAAAAACTGTTTTTT. As protein: CASSPPGDTNEKLFF.

This chain connects TRBV29-1 to TRBJ2-5; TRBD2 matches at 11 bases. This CDR3 contains 15 residues. Germline V lookup: CDR1 SQVTM, CDR2 ANQGSEA. The J segment lost 7 bases and the V segment lost 3 bases, leaving 10 bases of the junction unmatched. CDR3 residues: CSVDQLAGEGGTQYF. The CDR3, as DNA: TGCAGCGTTGACCAACTAGCGGGAGAGGGGGGGACCCAGTACTTC.

This rearrangement joins TRBV19 to TRBJ1-1; D perhaps matches TRBD1 (6 bases). This CDR3 has 15 amino acids. V shed 5 bases and J shed 0 bases, with 13 bases lying between them. CDR1 is LNHDA and CDR2 is SQIVND in the germline V gene (reference sequence). The CDR3 spells CASSFGQYMNTEAFF. The CDR3 DNA reads TGTGCCAGTAGTTTCGGACAGTACATGAACACTGAAGCTTTCTTT. Using reference TRBV19 and TRBJ1-1 for the parts outside the CDR3, the full variable domain is DGGITQSPKYLFRKEGQNVTLSCEQNLNHDAMYWYRQDPGQGLRLIYYSQIVNDFQKGDIAEGYSVSREKKESFPLTVTSAQKNPTAFYLCASSFGQYMNTEAFFGQGTRLTVV.

In regard to this clone: Other DNA sequences within the sample encode an identical CDR3. The chain employs TRBV5-1 and TRBJ2-5; D is unresolved. With 0 bases removed from V and 2 bases from J, the gap between germline ends came to 8 bases. Germline-derived CDR1 and CDR2 are SGHRS and YFSETQ. The CDR3 is made up of 14 amino acids. The CDR3 spells CASSLGGGQETQYF. As DNA, the CDR3 is TGCGCCAGCAGCTTGGGAGGTGGGCAAGAGACCCAGTACTTC.

The CDR3 here is CASSGGDAYQPQHF. The CDR3 DNA sequence: TGTGCCAGCAGTGGAGGGGACGCCTATCAGCCCCAGCATTTT. The rearrangement uses TRBV28 and TRBJ1-5, with D tentatively TRBD1 (5 bases). V was shortened by 5 bases and J by 5 bases, with 13 bases between the two germline ends. Germline V gene sequence: CDR1 MDHEN, CDR2 SYDVKM. CDR3 length: 14 residues.

The rearrangement uses TRBV5-1 and TRBJ2-1; TRBD1 matches at 7 bases. This CDR3 is built from 13 residues. Germline CDR1 is SGHRS and CDR2 is YFSETQ. The ends lost 2 bases at V and 6 bases at J; junction bases unmatched: 2. The CDR3 bases are TGCGCCAGCAGCTTTGGGACAGTCAATGAGCAGTTCTTC. Protein: CASSFGTVNEQFF.

The rearrangement joins TRBV2 to TRBJ1-1, with TRBD1 identical over 8 bases. Trimming removed 5 bases from V and 3 bases from J; junction bases left unmatched: 5. CDR3 size: 14 residues. Germline values: CDR1 SNHLY, CDR2 FYNNEI. In nucleotides, the CDR3 is TGTGCCAGCAGTACAGGGGGATGGGACACTGAAGCTTTCTTT. It specifies CASSTGGWDTEAFF.

The rearrangement joins TRBV15 to TRBJ2-7, with TRBD2 matching 12 bases. Germline CDR1 is LNHNV and CDR2 is YYDKDF (reference sequence). The CDR3 sequence is 16 residues long. The V and J ends lost 0 bases and 5 bases, in that order; junction bases with no gene match: 5. The CDR3 sequence: CATSRDRLAGVDEQYF. The DNA for the CDR3 is TGTGCCACCAGCAGAGATCGACTAGCGGGAGTTGACGAGCAGTACTTC.

The chain carries TRBV7-2 and TRBJ1-2, with 7 nucleotides matching TRBD1. V gave up 4 bases and J gave up 7 bases; unmatched junction bases: 6. Looked up from germline, CDR1 is SGHTA and CDR2 is FQGNSA. This CDR3 region has 13 residues. The CDR3 loop is CASSSRQGGGYTF. CDR3 in DNA: TGTGCCAGCAGCTCCCGACAGGGTGGTGGCTACACCTTC.

This chain joins TRBV7-9 and TRBJ2-3, with 15 bases matching TRBD2. There are 19 residues in the CDR3. V dropped 5 bases and J dropped 2; count of bases not matched to a gene: 11. Germline CDR1 is SEHNR and CDR2 is FQNEAQ (reference sequence). Here the CDR3 DNA reads TGTGCCAGCAGCCGCGGCTTAGGACTAGCGGGAGGGCACACAGATACGCAGTATTTT. Translating it yields CASSRGLGLAGGHTDTQYF.

The chain links TRBV15 to TRBJ1-1; D perhaps matches TRBD1 (5 bases). Trimming removed 0 bases at V and 4 bases at J, with 9 bases between. In germline, CDR1 is LNHNV, CDR2 YYDKDF (reference sequence). The length of the CDR3 is 14 residues. CDR3 DNA sequence: TGTGCCACCAGCAGAGAGGCAGGGCCCACTGAAGCTTTCTTT. Encoded protein: CATSREAGPTEAFF.

This rearrangement joins TRBV7-2 to TRBJ2-3; D is undetermined. The CDR3 contains 13 residues. With 0 bases removed from V and 4 bases from J, the gap between germline ends came to 5 bases. CDR1 and CDR2 (germline): SGHTA, FQGNSA. CDR3 DNA sequence: TGTGCCAGCAGCTTAGCGCAGGCAGATACGCAGTATTTT. As protein: CASSLAQADTQYF.